One TCR beta chain is described in this entry. Using immunoSEQ multiplex PCR, the repertoire was profiled, and TCRdb retains in-frame clones only, with some absent. The table lists tens of thousands of clones, around 85% of them singletons, with 1.5% to 2% in the top ten. This CDR3 has 13 residues. The germline V gene has CDR1 SGHVS and CDR2 FQNEAQ. V gave up 5 bases and J gave up 7 bases, with 14 bases separating them. These data belong to a study of OX40 agonist ivuxolimab in advanced cancers. The source material was CD4+ or CD8+ T cells sorted from blood, sampled in a trial of the OX40 agonist ivuxolimab. The receptor was derived from an adult with an advanced solid tumor such as melanoma, head and neck, liver or kidney cancer. V usage is TRBV7-8 and J usage is TRBJ2-5, with D possibly TRBD2 on 5 matching bases. Here the CDR3 reads CASSPLRAGTQYF. The CDR3 DNA follows: TGTGCCAGCAGCCCGCTCCGGGCGGGGACCCAGTACTTC.